This T cell receptor beta chain was identified in a study of T cells in localized non-small cell lung cancer. Germline V CDR1 and CDR2: SNHLY, FYNNEI. The V end was cut by 1 base, the J end by 3 bases, with 9 bases between. The CDR3 is 14 amino acids. Assay used: immunoSEQ multiplex PCR; TCRdb lists only in-frame clones, some missing. The data hold around 78,000 clones, with 80% observed a single time. This clone was seen a handful of times. The TCR sequence derives from an older female donor with stage I lung adenocarcinoma. The V gene is TRBV2, the J gene TRBJ1-2; D gene ambiguous. Here the sequenced sample was peripheral blood, taken before any cancer treatment. CDR3 in amino acids: CASSEDSRDYGYTF. The CDR3 DNA follows: TGTGCCAGCAGTGAAGACAGTAGGGACTATGGCTACACCTTC. The whole variable domain, remainder taken from reference TRBV2 and TRBJ1-2, is EPEVTQTPSHQVTQMGQEVILRCVPISNHLYFYWYRQILGQKVEFLVSFYNNEISEKSEIFDDQFSVERPDGSNFTLKIRSTKLEDSAMYFCASSEDSRDYGYTFGSGTRLTVV.